This T cell receptor beta chain was documented in a study of shared clonotypes between healthy human individuals (dated by TCRdb to between 2020 and 2021). Broadly, across the study: The cohort included three men and two women between 18 and 49 years of age. To estimate repertoire size and how much clonotype sharing occurs between individuals, the study deeply sequenced the blood TCR repertoires of several healthy adults. Libraries were prepared and TCR repertoires were sequenced by different laboratories using diverse techniques, in order to increase sequencing depth and limit assay-specific biases. Each donor's leukapheresis produced roughly between roughly 0.9 and 9 billion PBMCs. For each donor, CD4 naive and CD4 memory were each run on three plates, CD8 naive on two plates, and CD8 memory on one plate.

The donors were healthy, HIV-negative adults with no recently reported acute infections or vaccinations. All donors were Caucasian adults living in Nashville, Tennessee, USA. CD4+ T cells were enriched by magnetic negative selection, after which naive cells were positively selected on CD45RA and the negative fraction was taken as the memory subset. After blood collection by leukapheresis, PBMCs were isolated using Ficoll-Histopaque density gradient centrifugation and then cryopreserved in the vapor phase of liquid nitrogen. Purity and quantity of every magnetically sorted T cell population were checked by analytical flow cytometry. Genomic DNA was isolated from each sorted fraction and quantified by UV absorbance on a Nanodrop 2000c. Using the deep immunoSEQ assay, multiplex PCR amplified TCR CDR3 regions from genomic DNA. Genomic DNA extracted from each cell subset was distributed evenly over all wells of several immunoSEQ 96-well plates, and each plate served as one replicate. Each replicate PCR for sorted subsets received about 220 ng genomic DNA, equal to roughly 30,000 T cell genomes. Purified libraries were quantified with a Qubit 3.0 fluorometer, sized on a Bioanalyzer 2100, and re-quantified with the KAPA Library Quantification kit. Every immunoSEQ 96-well plate was sequenced on a separate single-read 150-cycle Illumina NextSeq 550 flow cell. The paper's processing steps were these. Because only junctional sequences without quality scores were contained in the immunoSEQ output, filtering matching that applied to full-length reads could not be performed. To assign V/J genes and CDR3, sequences were annotated using PyIR, a Python wrapper for IgBLAST v1.9, with IMGT germline references. Reads were removed for weak V/J assignments (E-value above 1e-6), missing CDR3, stop codons, out-of-frame junctions, or ambiguous translated residues. V3J clonotypes were defined by identical inferred V gene, J gene, and CDR3 amino acid sequence. Percentage overlap between repertoires was computed as shared unique clonotypes divided by the size of the smaller repertoire. Repertoire richness was assessed with RTK rarefaction, the Chao1 estimator, and Recon v2.1 estimates of unobserved clonotypes. OLGA was used to compute generation probabilities for all TCRbeta clonotypes that the gDNA method yielded from four donors. TCRdb obtained this table from immuneACCESS and retained in-frame rearrangements with V and J assigned. These tables miss some clones; where compared with another copy, unresolved V genes account for less than half of the shortfall, and the remainder is unexplained. The DNA gave D and trimming, while V, J and clone size come from that table. Recorded for this sample are 1 million to 1.2 million clones; 77% of them occurred a single time. Roughly 0.82% of the sample rests with the top ten.

General study outcomes and caveats: Sampling was restricted to blood, and TCR repertoires in tissues likely differ from the TCR repertoires found in blood. Estimated clonotype richness was generally larger for naive than for memory subsets. Pairwise subsampling led to the expectation that sequencing depth would affect the degree of clonotype sharing among donors. Because the study included a small number of donors, the genetic and exposure-history diversity represented was limited. Even with the large sequencing depth, rarefaction of the sorted-subset datasets indicated that sequencing was incomplete. Clonotypes shared by all four sorted-subset donors showed higher generation probabilities than non-shared clonotypes. Across four donors, 4.5% to 6.5% of naive CD4, approximately 3.6% of naive CD8, around 2.1% of memory CD4, and around 0.4% of memory CD8 clonotypes were shared.

This clone showed up many times. There is no known antigen for this receptor. Within one base of it there is no much larger clone, and no base qualities were kept. CDR1 and CDR2, per the germline V gene (reference sequence), are SEHNR and FQNEAQ. Inclusive of the bounding cysteine and phenylalanine, the CDR3 is 13 residues long. Of the read, only the CDR3 DNA is kept; its 39 bases are in frame from base 1. V loses 3 bases, J loses 7 bases, and the germline ends lie 12 bases apart. Sequenced input: memory CD4+ T cells from PBMCs. The intended sense of this specimen's cell subset or site label: CD45RA-negative fraction. The chain is assembled from TRBV7-9 and TRBJ1-1; the D gene is unclear. The receptor comes from a man aged 18 to 35 in good health. Some clones in this sample may be carry-over from other donors' samples. Here is the DNA: TGTGCCAGCAGCTTGGGCCAGGTCGATGAAGCTTTCTTT. It codes for CASSLGQVDEAFF.